This TCR beta chain was captured in a study of T-cell reconstitution after alpha-beta-depleted transplantation in children. During its preparation, the TCRbeta library received unique molecular identifiers. Via MiXCR, TCRdb re-called the PCR reads, giving one row per CDR3 protein. The sample includes around 380,000 distinct CDR3 sequences, approximately 10% seen only once; the top ten take approximately 5%. This CDR3 has 13 amino acids. Trimming removed 9 bases at V and 4 bases at J, with 15 bases between. Germline CDR1 is MDHEN and CDR2 is SYDVKM. Material: PBMCs from the stem cell graft donor, obtained from the stem cell graft. This chain joins TRBV28 and TRBJ1-2, with D perhaps matching TRBD1 (6 bases). This receptor was obtained from a human donor who donated a stem cell graft to a child with acute myeloid leukemia. The CDR3 DNA reads as TGTGCCAGTCGGATAGACAGGAGCTATGGCTACACCTTC. It yields the protein CASRIDRSYGYTF.